Below, 12 T cell receptor beta chains from the same sample are listed, as sequenced in a study of PD-1 blockade in classical Hodgkin lymphoma. The patients all showed relapse after autologous stem cell transplantation, while their brentuximab vedotin exposure varied. TCRdb keeps only in-frame clones here, not all; method: immunoSEQ multiplex PCR. The sample holds tens of thousands of clones, 81% seen once. Sequenced here: peripheral blood mononuclear cells (PBMCs), sampled at baseline. Every receptor here comes from a human donor with classical Hodgkin lymphoma.

This clone is medium-sized by share. The chain links TRBV11-3 to TRBJ2-7; D remains ambiguous. CDR3 length: 14 amino acids. Germline V CDR1 and CDR2: SGHNT, YENEEA. V lost 2 bases and J 2 bases, leaving 10 bases between the germline ends. CDR3 bases: TGTGCCAGCAGCTTATTGGTCCTTCCCTACGAGCAGTACTTC. It encodes CASSLLVLPYEQYF.

The chain has TRBV5-6 and TRBJ2-7; 8 nucleotides agree with TRBD1. The CDR3 length is 14 residues. Germline CDR1 SGHDT, CDR2 YYEEEE. With 4 bases clipped from V and 4 bases from J, the junction kept 7 bases outside the gene matches. CDR3 DNA sequence: TGTGCCAGCAGCCGGACAGGGAAAGGGTACGAGCAGTACTTC. Amino acids: CASSRTGKGYEQYF.

This clone came up a few times. The chain recombines TRBV10-3 with TRBJ2-1; no clear D. V was trimmed by 2 bases and J by 8 bases, leaving 4 bases between them. The CDR3 runs to 11 residues. Germline V CDR1 and CDR2: ENHRY, SYGVKD. The DNA of the CDR3 is TGTGCCATCAGTGAGGGCCATGAGCAGTTCTTC. Translated: CAISEGHEQFF.

J is TRBJ1-1 and V is TRBV18; TRBD1 is a possible D gene (5 bases). V was shortened by 4 bases and J by 3 bases, with 21 bases between the two germline ends. CDR3 length: 17 amino acids. Germline V gene data show CDR1 as KGHSH and CDR2 as LQKENI. CDR3 amino acids: CASSRLETRVLDTEAFF. CDR3 sequence (DNA): TGTGCCAGCTCACGGTTGGAAACCAGGGTCCTGGACACTGAAGCTTTCTTT.

CDR3 coding DNA: TGTGCCAGCAGCCAAGAGAGGAACAATGAGCAGTTCTTC. This encodes CASSQERNNEQFF. The chain links TRBV4-2 to TRBJ2-1; no firm D call. With 0 bases removed from V and 5 bases from J, the gap between germline ends came to 5 bases. Germline V gene sequence: CDR1 LGHNA, CDR2 YNFKEQ. The CDR3 consists of 13 residues.

The table lists this clone with a few counts. This chain connects TRBV7-2 to TRBJ2-7, with 14 nucleotides matching TRBD2. This CDR3 is built from 15 residues. The germline V gene has CDR1 SGHTA and CDR2 FQGNSA. Unmatched junction bases numbered 6, after V lost 5 bases and J lost 6 bases. The CDR3 region has the DNA TGTGCCAGCAGCCCGACGGGACTAGCGGGAGCCGAGCAGTACTTC. Translated: CASSPTGLAGAEQYF.

In its sample, this clone was seen a few times. The chain has TRBV27 and TRBJ1-1; no clear D. Germline CDR1 is MNHEY and CDR2 is SMNVEV (reference sequence). V was trimmed by 4 bases and J by 11 bases, leaving 14 bases between them. CDR3 size: 12 residues. The CDR3 coding sequence is TGTGCCAGCAGTTCCCCTTCTAACGCGGCTTTCTTT. Protein: CASSSPSNAAFF.

This rearrangement joins TRBV4-3 to TRBJ1-1; the D gene is possibly TRBD1 (5 bases). The CDR3 consists of 20 residues. Trimming removed 1 base from V and 0 bases from J, with 24 bases in between. CDR1 is LGHNA and CDR2 is YSLEER in the germline V gene. CDR3 in amino acids: CASSQVGLGGAGFLNTEAFF. The DNA for the CDR3 is TGCGCCAGCAGCCAAGTAGGGTTAGGAGGGGCCGGCTTCCTGAACACTGAAGCTTTCTTT.

The chain has TRBV7-9 and TRBJ2-1; D gene uncertain. Per the germline V gene, CDR1 is SEHNR and CDR2 is FQNEAQ (reference sequence). V was trimmed by 3 bases and J by 13 bases, leaving 13 bases between them. The CDR3 loop spans 12 amino acids. The CDR3 here is CASSFTQPPQFF. In DNA form, the CDR3 reads TGTGCCAGCAGCTTCACGCAACCTCCTCAGTTCTTC.

The gene calls are TRBV19 and TRBJ2-1, with 10 bases matching TRBD2. This CDR3 has 13 amino acids. J gave up 8 bases and V 6 bases, and 4 bases lay outside the gene matches. Germline CDR1 and CDR2: LNHDA and SQIVND (reference sequence). The chain's CDR3 is CASRGTSAHEQFF. For the CDR3, the DNA is TGTGCCAGTAGAGGGACTAGCGCCCATGAGCAGTTCTTC.

The sample holds a few counts of this clone. The chain has TRBV19 and TRBJ1-2, with D unclear. From germline, CDR1 is LNHDA and CDR2 SQIVND (reference sequence). This CDR3 is built from 15 residues. Deletions cut 2 bases from V and 1 base from J, with 11 bases between. Here the CDR3 reads CASSIPRTVNYGYTF. The DNA for the CDR3 is TGTGCCAGTAGTATACCCCGGACGGTTAACTATGGCTACACCTTC.

The rearrangement uses TRBV19 and TRBJ2-1; 13 bases are shared with TRBD2. The V and J ends lost 5 bases and 5 bases, in that order; junction bases with no gene match: 6. The CDR3 is 16 amino acids. Germline loops: CDR1 LNHDA, CDR2 SQIVND (reference sequence). The CDR3: CASSASGLAGNNEQFF. In DNA form, the CDR3 reads TGTGCCAGTAGTGCCTCGGGACTAGCGGGAAACAATGAGCAGTTCTTC. Based on the CDR3 plus reference TRBV19 and TRBJ2-1, the full variable domain is DGGITQSPKYLFRKEGQNVTLSCEQNLNHDAMYWYRQDPGQGLRLIYYSQIVNDFQKGDIAEGYSVSREKKESFPLTVTSAQKNPTAFYLCASSASGLAGNNEQFFGPGTRLTVL.